This TCR beta chain was sequenced for a study of shared clonotypes between healthy human individuals. CD45RO-negative, CCR7-positively selected cells formed the naive CD8 fraction, excluding terminally differentiated effector memory CD45RA+ cells. The CDR3 length is 14 residues. CDR1 and CDR2 (germline): MGHRA, YSYEKL. V shed 0 bases and J shed 4 bases, with 7 bases lying between them. Clones were read by immunoSEQ multiplex PCR, and TCRdb kept only the in-frame ones, dropping some. The sample lists hundreds of thousands of clones, roughly 95% occurring once. The rearrangement uses TRBV4-1 and TRBJ2-4; D is unclear. Sequenced sample: naive CD8+ T cells sorted from blood. This TCR was recovered from a woman aged 25 to 39 in good health. CDR3 in DNA: TGCGCCAGCAGCCAAGATCCAGTAAAAAACATTCAGTACTTC. Its protein product is CASSQDPVKNIQYF.